This TCR beta chain appears in the sequencing data of a study of PD-L1 blockade in urothelial cancer. Study information: Bladder-origin urothelial cancer in males described about 90% of the 29 patients. Analyzed time points were 3 weeks (second dose) and 6 weeks after therapy began.

V was clipped by 10 bases and J by 4 bases; unmatched bases: 11. CDR1 is ENHRY, CDR2 SYGVKD, per germline. The CDR3 extends over 16 amino acids. Clones were sequenced by immunoSEQ multiplex PCR, and TCRdb holds only the in-frame ones, with some missing. The sample contains 30,000 to 35,000 clones, nearly 85% of which appear only once. Time point specified: pretreatment peripheral blood. The patients' disease, urothelial carcinoma, was locally advanced or metastatic. The receptor was isolated from a man in his sixties with urothelial cancer. This sequence joins TRBV10-3 and TRBJ2-2, with 11 bases identical to TRBD1. The sequenced sample was PBMCs, obtained around atezolizumab (anti-PD-L1) treatment. The DNA for the CDR3 is TGTGCCACCGTTCCCGGGACAGGGGGTTTCACCGGGGAGCTGTTTTTT. This encodes CATVPGTGGFTGELFF.